This entry describes one TCR beta chain. The antigen remains undetermined. The source of the sample is a study of cytomegalovirus exposure and HLA in healthy donors. Study findings and constraints: In a later analysis, V- and J-gene trimming of beta chains associated with a DCLRE1C missense variant, replicated independently. Earlier results showed most TCR beta V segments being productive about 87% or about 30% of the time. The authors assumed roughly uniform sequencing depth across donors for presence/absence analyses.

The CDR3 sequence is 15 residues long. The germline V gene has CDR1 MNHEY and CDR2 SVGAGI. The germline V and J ends were trimmed by 2 bases and 5 bases, with 13 bases remaining between them. Vbeta (60) and Jbeta (13) primers were used in the PCR. Generated by immunoSEQ multiplex PCR, the TCRdb table keeps only in-frame clones and is missing some. The sample contains tens of thousands of clones, approximately 70% of which appear only once. The chain recombines TRBV6-5 with TRBJ2-1, with a tentative D call TRBD2 (5 bases). The origin of this receptor is a male donor in good health and CMV-seropositive. The sequencing input was PBMCs. CDR3 in amino acids: CASSYGRMRHNEQFF. CDR3 coding DNA: TGTGCCAGCAGTTACGGGAGAATGAGACACAATGAGCAGTTCTTC.